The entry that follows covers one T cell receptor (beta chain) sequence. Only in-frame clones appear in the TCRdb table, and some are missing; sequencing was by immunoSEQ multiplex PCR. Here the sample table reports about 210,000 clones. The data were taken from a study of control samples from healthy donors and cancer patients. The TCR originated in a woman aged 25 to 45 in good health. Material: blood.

The CDR3 DNA sequence: TGTGCCAGCGGGAGGGATACGCAGTATTTT. Translation: CASGRDTQYF. The chain couples TRBV11-2 to TRBJ2-3, with D possibly being TRBD2 (6 bases). This CDR3 contains 10 residues. V lost 8 bases and J lost 6, with 6 bases in between. In germline, CDR1 is SGHAT, CDR2 FQNNGV.